The rows below give T cell receptor beta chains drawn from one sample of a study of prognosis after radiotherapy for stage I lung cancer. TCRdb analysed the multiplex PCR reads with MiXCR anew, one entry per CDR3 protein. This repertoire shows around 30,000 distinct CDR3 sequences, less than 35% found once; its top ten account for about 12%. Sequencing used PBMCs, obtained before or after stereotactic body radiation therapy (not recorded which). The receptor source for this set is a donor aged 50 or older with non-small cell lung cancer. Each CDR3 is given with its conserved first and last residue. A D gene is named only where the DNA matches it firmly. Some rows mark clone size as missing; the rest say once, few, many or name a class of expanded clone.

D: TRBD1
size: many
J: TRBJ1-4
V: TRBV20-1
CDR3: CSARTGAGEKLFF
DNA: TGCAGTGCAAGGACAGGGGCGGGCGAAAAACTGTTTTTT

D: -
size: many
J: TRBJ2-3
V: TRBV29-1
CDR3: CSVEDGRNTDTQYF
DNA: TGCAGCGTTGAAGATGGCCGAAACACAGATACGCAGTATTTT

D: -
size: once
J: TRBJ2-7
V: TRBV6-1
CDR3: CASYSQAGVYEQYF
DNA: TGTGCCAGTTACTCCCAGGCAGGGGTTTACGAGCAGTACTTC

D: -
size: -
J: TRBJ1-2
V: TRBV5-1
CDR3: CASSHAGHGGSYGYTF
DNA: TGCGCCAGCAGCCACGCCGGGCATGGGGGTAGCTATGGCTACACCTTC

D: -
size: many
J: TRBJ1-1
V: TRBV20-1
CDR3: CSAGQILNTEAFF
DNA: TGCAGTGCTGGACAGATTTTGAACACTGAAGCTTTCTTT

D: TRBD1
size: many
J: TRBJ1-4
V: TRBV25-1
CDR3: CATATGVNEKLFF
DNA: TGTGCCACCGCCACAGGGGTCAATGAAAAACTGTTTTTT

D: TRBD2
size: many
J: TRBJ2-4
V: TRBV28
CDR3: CATQRLAGGNIQYF
DNA: TGTGCCACCCAACGGCTAGCGGGGGGAAACATTCAGTACTTC

D: -
size: many
J: TRBJ1-4
V: TRBV15
CDR3: CATSRGTGPTNEKLFF
DNA: TGTGCCACCAGCAGAGGCACGGGACCAACTAATGAAAAACTGTTTTTT

D: -
size: -
J: TRBJ1-3
V: TRBV6-2/TRBV6-3
CDR3: CASIESGGSSGNTIYF
DNA: TGTGCCAGCATTGAGTCAGGCGGTAGCTCTGGAAACACCATATATTTT

D: -
size: -
J: TRBJ1-6
V: TRBV28
CDR3: CASSFVSYNSPLHF
DNA: TGTGCCAGCAGTTTCGTCTCCTATAATTCACCCCTCCACTTT

D: -
size: many
J: TRBJ2-6
V: TRBV30
CDR3: CAWSKPGANVLTF
DNA: TGTGCCTGGAGTAAACCTGGGGCCAACGTCCTGACTTTC

D: -
size: many
J: TRBJ1-1
V: TRBV7-9
CDR3: CASSLIGSTNTEAFF
DNA: TGTGCCAGCAGCTTAATCGGGTCTACCAACACTGAAGCTTTCTTT

D: -
size: -
J: TRBJ1-2
V: TRBV5-1
CDR3: CATFGLYGYTF
DNA: TGCGCCACCTTCGGACTCTATGGCTACACCTTC

D: -
size: many
J: TRBJ1-1
V: TRBV4-1
CDR3: CASSQEGTLNTEAFF
DNA: TGCGCCAGCAGCCAAGAAGGCACCTTGAACACTGAAGCTTTCTTT

D: TRBD2
size: -
J: TRBJ2-1
V: TRBV20-1
CDR3: CSARVGSGIGNEQFF
DNA: TGCAGTGCTAGAGTTGGTAGCGGGATAGGTAATGAGCAGTTCTTC